This is a list of T cell receptor beta chains from one sample in a study of CD8 T cells in ankylosing spondylitis. TCRdb itself ran the 5' RACE reads through MiXCR, one entry per CDR3 protein. The table lists about 33,000 distinct CDR3 sequences, over 12% of them singletons. The material sequenced was blood. The origin of the receptors is a male donor with ankylosing spondylitis or in good health (not recorded which). Both conserved end residues are part of each CDR3. A D gene is named only where the DNA matches it firmly. Size values are once, few and many counts, or a class for expanded clones, and some rows have none.

j_gene: TRBJ1-5
d_gene: .
v_gene: TRBV27
abundance: .
CDR3aa: CASRRGGSNQPQHF
CDR3nt: TGTGCCAGCAGACGCGGGGGGAGCAATCAGCCCCAGCATTTT

j_gene: TRBJ2-5
d_gene: .
v_gene: TRBV20-1
abundance: medium-sized
CDR3aa: CSAKRLVQETQYF
CDR3nt: TGCAGTGCTAAAAGACTAGTCCAAGAGACCCAGTACTTC

j_gene: TRBJ1-5
d_gene: .
v_gene: TRBV28
abundance: .
CDR3aa: CASSLTASNQPQHF
CDR3nt: TGTGCCAGCAGTTTGACAGCTAGCAATCAGCCCCAGCATTTT

j_gene: TRBJ2-3
d_gene: TRBD2
v_gene: TRBV6-2/TRBV6-3
abundance: few
CDR3aa: CASSRTIAGGGDTQYF
CDR3nt: TGTGCCAGCAGCCGAACGATAGCGGGCGGAGGGGATACGCAGTATTTT

j_gene: TRBJ2-2
d_gene: .
v_gene: TRBV5-1
abundance: .
CDR3aa: CASSFANTGELFF
CDR3nt: TGCGCCAGCAGCTTCGCGAACACCGGGGAGCTGTTTTTT

j_gene: TRBJ2-1
d_gene: .
v_gene: TRBV2
abundance: few
CDR3aa: CASRENRGGDNEQFF
CDR3nt: TGTGCCAGCAGAGAGAACAGGGGAGGTGACAATGAGCAGTTCTTC

j_gene: TRBJ2-2
d_gene: TRBD1
v_gene: TRBV29-1
abundance: .
CDR3aa: CSVETGGANTGELFF
CDR3nt: TGCAGCGTTGAAACAGGGGGCGCTAACACCGGGGAGCTGTTTTTT

j_gene: TRBJ2-3
d_gene: TRBD2
v_gene: TRBV7-2
abundance: few
CDR3aa: CASSLLAGGNTQYF
CDR3nt: TGTGCCAGCAGCCTACTAGCGGGAGGAAATACGCAGTATTTT

j_gene: TRBJ2-5
d_gene: .
v_gene: TRBV7-6
abundance: few
CDR3aa: CASSLAMGTQYF
CDR3nt: TGTGCCAGCAGCTTAGCTATGGGGACCCAGTACTTC

j_gene: TRBJ1-4
d_gene: TRBD1
v_gene: TRBV20-1
abundance: .
CDR3aa: CSARGGTGPSREKLFF
CDR3nt: TGCAGTGCTAGAGGTGGGACAGGGCCTTCCCGTGAAAAACTGTTTTTT

j_gene: TRBJ2-2
d_gene: .
v_gene: TRBV7-9
abundance: .
CDR3aa: CAGPGQQDTGELFF
CDR3nt: TGTGCCGGACCTGGACAGCAAGACACCGGGGAGCTGTTTTTT

j_gene: TRBJ2-2
d_gene: .
v_gene: TRBV6-6
abundance: many
CDR3aa: CASRKSSAVPANTGELFF
CDR3nt: TGTGCCAGCAGAAAGAGCTCAGCGGTACCTGCGAACACCGGGGAGCTGTTTTTT

j_gene: TRBJ2-1
d_gene: .
v_gene: TRBV6-2/TRBV6-3
abundance: .
CDR3aa: CASSYDPPSNEQFF
CDR3nt: TGTGCCAGCAGTTACGACCCCCCGTCCAATGAGCAGTTCTTC

j_gene: TRBJ1-4
d_gene: TRBD1
v_gene: TRBV10-3
abundance: few
CDR3aa: CAISDRYMGQKNEKLFF
CDR3nt: TGTGCCATCAGTGATAGATATATGGGACAGAAGAATGAAAAACTGTTTTTT

j_gene: TRBJ2-2
d_gene: .
v_gene: TRBV29-1
abundance: .
CDR3aa: CSVRGDNGELFF
CDR3nt: TGCAGCGTCCGGGGCGATAACGGGGAGCTGTTTTTT

j_gene: TRBJ2-2
d_gene: TRBD1
v_gene: TRBV11-1
abundance: .
CDR3aa: CASSSGQGAPDTGELFF
CDR3nt: TGTGCCAGCAGCTCGGGACAGGGGGCGCCGGACACCGGGGAGCTGTTTTTT

j_gene: TRBJ1-1
d_gene: TRBD1
v_gene: TRBV20-1
abundance: few
CDR3aa: CSASRSGGWTEAFF
CDR3nt: TGCAGTGCTAGTAGGTCAGGGGGTTGGACTGAAGCTTTCTTT

j_gene: TRBJ2-3
d_gene: TRBD2
v_gene: TRBV7-2
abundance: few
CDR3aa: CASSQTSGSTDTQYF
CDR3nt: TGTGCCAGCAGCCAGACTAGCGGAAGCACAGATACGCAGTATTTT

j_gene: TRBJ2-2
d_gene: TRBD1
v_gene: TRBV5-5
abundance: .
CDR3aa: CASSLVTDRRNTGELFF
CDR3nt: TGTGCCAGCAGCCTCGTGACGGACAGGAGAAACACCGGGGAGCTGTTTTTT

j_gene: TRBJ1-5
d_gene: .
v_gene: TRBV12-3/TRBV12-4
abundance: .
CDR3aa: CASSLIGGHQPQHF
CDR3nt: TGTGCCAGCAGTTTAATAGGTGGTCATCAGCCCCAGCATTTT

j_gene: TRBJ1-1
d_gene: .
v_gene: TRBV12-3/TRBV12-4
abundance: .
CDR3aa: CASSPRGGRTSGAFF
CDR3nt: TGTGCCAGCAGCCCCCGGGGGGGACGGACCTCGGGGGCTTTCTTT

j_gene: TRBJ2-2
d_gene: .
v_gene: TRBV10-3
abundance: .
CDR3aa: CAISPGPTNTGELFF
CDR3nt: TGTGCCATCAGCCCGGGACCCACGAACACCGGGGAGCTGTTTTTT

j_gene: TRBJ2-3
d_gene: TRBD2
v_gene: TRBV4-3
abundance: few
CDR3aa: CASSQDLAGDTQYF
CDR3nt: TGCGCCAGCAGCCAAGACCTAGCGGGGGATACGCAGTATTTT

j_gene: TRBJ1-1
d_gene: .
v_gene: TRBV20-1
abundance: .
CDR3aa: CSARGAGTTEAFF
CDR3nt: TGCAGTGCTAGAGGTGCGGGTACCACTGAAGCTTTCTTT

j_gene: TRBJ2-1
d_gene: TRBD1
v_gene: TRBV5-1
abundance: .
CDR3aa: CASSLTGTNEQFF
CDR3nt: TGCGCCAGCAGCCTGACAGGGACCAATGAGCAGTTCTTC

j_gene: TRBJ1-1
d_gene: .
v_gene: TRBV7-6
abundance: few
CDR3aa: CASRNTLQWGEAFF
CDR3nt: TGTGCCAGCAGAAACACCCTCCAATGGGGTGAAGCTTTCTTT

j_gene: TRBJ2-7
d_gene: TRBD1
v_gene: TRBV27
abundance: .
CDR3aa: CASSYRQGRYEQYF
CDR3nt: TGTGCCAGCAGTTACCGACAGGGAAGGTACGAGCAGTACTTC

j_gene: TRBJ2-3
d_gene: TRBD1
v_gene: TRBV29-1
abundance: .
CDR3aa: CSVGQGVAVQTDTQYF
CDR3nt: TGCAGCGTTGGTCAGGGGGTGGCCGTGCAAACAGATACGCAGTATTTT

j_gene: TRBJ2-3
d_gene: TRBD1
v_gene: TRBV7-9
abundance: few
CDR3aa: CASSFRDRRATDTQYF
CDR3nt: TGTGCCAGCAGCTTCCGGGACAGAAGAGCCACAGATACGCAGTATTTT

j_gene: TRBJ2-1
d_gene: TRBD1
v_gene: TRBV29-1
abundance: .
CDR3aa: CSVGQGLGYEQFF
CDR3nt: TGCAGCGTTGGACAGGGTCTAGGGTATGAGCAGTTCTTC

j_gene: TRBJ2-7
d_gene: .
v_gene: TRBV27
abundance: .
CDR3aa: CASRTNLGGSEQYF
CDR3nt: TGTGCCAGCAGGACAAATTTAGGGGGGTCCGAGCAGTACTTC

j_gene: TRBJ1-1
d_gene: .
v_gene: TRBV30
abundance: .
CDR3aa: CAWSGVILEAFF
CDR3nt: TGTGCCTGGAGTGGGGTGATTTTGGAAGCTTTCTTT

j_gene: TRBJ2-3
d_gene: .
v_gene: TRBV6-6
abundance: .
CDR3aa: CASSELVATDTQYF
CDR3nt: TGTGCCAGCAGTGAACTAGTCGCGACAGATACGCAGTATTTT

j_gene: TRBJ1-2
d_gene: TRBD1
v_gene: TRBV5-4
abundance: many
CDR3aa: CASSLGQGVSLYGYTF
CDR3nt: TGTGCCAGCAGCCTGGGACAGGGAGTTTCACTCTATGGCTACACCTTC

j_gene: TRBJ2-2
d_gene: TRBD1
v_gene: TRBV6-2/TRBV6-3
abundance: few
CDR3aa: CASGQGAYTGELFF
CDR3nt: TGTGCCAGCGGACAGGGCGCGTACACCGGGGAGCTGTTTTTT

j_gene: TRBJ2-1
d_gene: .
v_gene: TRBV6-5
abundance: .
CDR3aa: CASSGRVGNEQFF
CDR3nt: TGTGCCAGCAGCGGGAGAGTCGGTAATGAGCAGTTCTTC

j_gene: TRBJ2-2
d_gene: TRBD2
v_gene: TRBV10-3
abundance: few
CDR3aa: CAISESSGGMTGELFF
CDR3nt: TGTGCCATCAGTGAATCCAGCGGGGGGATGACCGGGGAGCTGTTTTTT

j_gene: TRBJ2-3
d_gene: TRBD2
v_gene: TRBV28
abundance: many
CDR3aa: CASSRSGGRADTQYF
CDR3nt: TGTGCCAGCAGTCGTAGCGGGGGGCGGGCAGATACGCAGTATTTT